This T cell receptor beta chain was retrieved from a study of blood T cell repertoires in COVID-19. Sequencing used immunoSEQ multiplex PCR; TCRdb keeps in-frame clones, though not all of them. The table has under 130,000 clones, about 92% seen once; the top ten hold approximately 17%. The germline V gene has CDR1 LGHDT and CDR2 YNNKEL (reference sequence). This CDR3 contains 16 residues. Losses at the gene ends were 1 base for V and 7 bases for J; bases not matched to a gene: 5. V usage is TRBV3-1 (or the pseudogene TRBV3-2) and J usage is TRBJ2-1, with 12 nucleotides matching TRBD1. This TCR was recovered from an elderly woman in a cohort sampled during active COVID-19. The sequencing input was peripheral blood. CDR3 loop: CASSQAGTGGRNEQFF. CDR3 sequence (DNA): TGTGCCAGCAGCCAAGCCGGGACAGGGGGCAGGAATGAGCAGTTCTTC.